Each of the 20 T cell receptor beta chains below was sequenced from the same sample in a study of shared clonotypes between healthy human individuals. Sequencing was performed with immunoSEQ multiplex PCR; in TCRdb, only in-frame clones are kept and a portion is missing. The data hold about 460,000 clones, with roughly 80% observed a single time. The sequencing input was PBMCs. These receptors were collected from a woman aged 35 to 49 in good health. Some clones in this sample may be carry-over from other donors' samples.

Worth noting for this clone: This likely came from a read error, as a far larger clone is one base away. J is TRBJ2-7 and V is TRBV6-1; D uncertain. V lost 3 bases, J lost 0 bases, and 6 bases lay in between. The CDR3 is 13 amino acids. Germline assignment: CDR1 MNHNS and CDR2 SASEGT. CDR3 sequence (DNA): TGTGCCAGCAGTGACTACAGCTCCTACGAGCAGTACGTC. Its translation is CASSDYSSYEQYV.

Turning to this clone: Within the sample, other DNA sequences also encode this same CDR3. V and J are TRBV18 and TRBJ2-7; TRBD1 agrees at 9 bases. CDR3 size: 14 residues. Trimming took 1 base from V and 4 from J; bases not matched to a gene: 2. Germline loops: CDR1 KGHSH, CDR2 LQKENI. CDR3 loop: CASSPQGTGYEQYF. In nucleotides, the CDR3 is TGTGCCAGCTCACCACAGGGGACAGGGTACGAGCAGTACTTC.

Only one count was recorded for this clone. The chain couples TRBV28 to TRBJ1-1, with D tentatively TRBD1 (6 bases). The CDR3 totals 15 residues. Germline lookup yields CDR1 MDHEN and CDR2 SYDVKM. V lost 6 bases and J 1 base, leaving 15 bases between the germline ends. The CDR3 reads CASREQGSENTEAFF. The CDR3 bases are TGTGCCAGCAGGGAACAGGGTTCGGAGAACACTGAAGCTTTCTTT.

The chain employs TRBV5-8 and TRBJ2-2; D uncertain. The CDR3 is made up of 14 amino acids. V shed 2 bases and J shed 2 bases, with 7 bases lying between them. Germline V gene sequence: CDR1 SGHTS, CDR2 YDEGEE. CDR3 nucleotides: TGTGCCAGCAGCTTCCAGAGAAACACCGGGGAGCTGTTTTTT. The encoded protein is CASSFQRNTGELFF.

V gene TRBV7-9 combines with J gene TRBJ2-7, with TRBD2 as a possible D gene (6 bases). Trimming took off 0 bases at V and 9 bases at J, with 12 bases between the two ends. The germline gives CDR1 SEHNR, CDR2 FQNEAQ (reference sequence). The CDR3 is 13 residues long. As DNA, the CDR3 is TGTGCCAGCAGCTTAGCGGGAGGCAGGACGCAGTACTTC. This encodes CASSLAGGRTQYF.

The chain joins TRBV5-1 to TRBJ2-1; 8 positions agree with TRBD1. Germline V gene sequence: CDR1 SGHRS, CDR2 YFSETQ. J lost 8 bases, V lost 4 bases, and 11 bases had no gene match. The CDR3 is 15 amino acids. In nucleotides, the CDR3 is TGCGCCAGCAGCCCGGACAGGGCTGTTCAGGATGAGCAGTTCTTC. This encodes CASSPDRAVQDEQFF.

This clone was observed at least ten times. The CDR3 is CASSLASGRAYNEQFF. The DNA of the CDR3 is TGTGCCAGCAGCTTAGCAAGCGGGAGGGCCTACAATGAGCAGTTCTTC. V is TRBV11-1 and J is TRBJ2-1; TRBD2 matches 10 bases. The germline V gene has CDR1 SGHAT and CDR2 FQDESV (reference sequence). The CDR3 spans 16 residues. The J segment lost 2 bases and the V segment lost 0 bases, leaving 1 base of the junction unmatched.

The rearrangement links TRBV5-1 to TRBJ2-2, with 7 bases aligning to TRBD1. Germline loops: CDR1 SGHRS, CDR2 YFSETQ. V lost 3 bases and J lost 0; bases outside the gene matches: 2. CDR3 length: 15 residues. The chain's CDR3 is CASSWGQSNTGELFF. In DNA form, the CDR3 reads TGCGCCAGCAGCTGGGGACAGTCGAACACCGGGGAGCTGTTTTTT.

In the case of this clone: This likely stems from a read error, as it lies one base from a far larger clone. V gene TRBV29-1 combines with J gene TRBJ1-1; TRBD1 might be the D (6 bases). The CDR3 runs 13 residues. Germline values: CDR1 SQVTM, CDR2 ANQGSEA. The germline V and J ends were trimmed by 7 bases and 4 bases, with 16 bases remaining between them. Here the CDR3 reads CSDVNRDATEAFF. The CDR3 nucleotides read TGCAGCGATGTGAACAGGGACGCCACTGAAGCTTTCTTT.

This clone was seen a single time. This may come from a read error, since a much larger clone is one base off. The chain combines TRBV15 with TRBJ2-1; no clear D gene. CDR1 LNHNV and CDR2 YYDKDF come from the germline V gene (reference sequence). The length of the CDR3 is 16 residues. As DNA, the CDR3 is TGTGCCGCCAGCAGAGATCGATGGTACGGTTACAATGAGCAGTTCTTC. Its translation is CAASRDRWYGYNEQFF.

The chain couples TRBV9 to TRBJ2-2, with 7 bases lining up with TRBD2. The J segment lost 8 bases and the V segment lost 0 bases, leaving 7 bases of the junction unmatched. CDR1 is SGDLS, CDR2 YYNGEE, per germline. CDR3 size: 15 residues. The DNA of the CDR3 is TGTGCCAGCAGCGTAGAGGCGGGAGAGCTTGGGGAGCTGTTTTTT. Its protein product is CASSVEAGELGELFF.

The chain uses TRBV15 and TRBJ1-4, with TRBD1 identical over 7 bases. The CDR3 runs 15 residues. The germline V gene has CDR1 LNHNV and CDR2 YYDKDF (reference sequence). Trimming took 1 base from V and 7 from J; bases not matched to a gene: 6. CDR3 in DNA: TGTGCCACCAGCAGAGTAGGGGGCCAGACTGAAAAACTGTTTTTT. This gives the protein CATSRVGGQTEKLFF.

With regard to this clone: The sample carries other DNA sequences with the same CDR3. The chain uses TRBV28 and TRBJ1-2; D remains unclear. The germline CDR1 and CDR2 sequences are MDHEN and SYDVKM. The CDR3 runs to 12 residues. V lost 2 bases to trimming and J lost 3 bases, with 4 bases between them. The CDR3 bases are TGTGCCAGCAGTTTAATGGACTATGGCTACACCTTC. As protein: CASSLMDYGYTF.

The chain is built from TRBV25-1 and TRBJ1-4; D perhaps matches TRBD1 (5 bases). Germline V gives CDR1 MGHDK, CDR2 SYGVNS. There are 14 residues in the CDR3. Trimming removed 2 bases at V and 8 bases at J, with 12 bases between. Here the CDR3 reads CASSEGQGGEKLFF. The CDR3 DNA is TGTGCCAGCAGTGAAGGCCAGGGAGGGGAAAAACTGTTTTTT. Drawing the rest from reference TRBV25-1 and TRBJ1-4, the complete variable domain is EADIYQTPRYLVIGTGKKITLECSQTMGHDKMYWYQQDPGMELHLIHYSYGVNSTEKGDLSSESTVSRIRTEHFPLTLESARPSHTSQYLCASSEGQGGEKLFFGSGTQLSVL.

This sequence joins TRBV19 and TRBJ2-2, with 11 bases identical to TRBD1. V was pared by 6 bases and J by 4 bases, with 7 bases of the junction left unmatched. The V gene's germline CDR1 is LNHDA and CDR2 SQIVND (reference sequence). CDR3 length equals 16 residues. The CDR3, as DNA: TGTGCCAGTAGCCGGACAGGGGGCCCGGGCACCGGGGAGCTGTTTTTT. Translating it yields CASSRTGGPGTGELFF.

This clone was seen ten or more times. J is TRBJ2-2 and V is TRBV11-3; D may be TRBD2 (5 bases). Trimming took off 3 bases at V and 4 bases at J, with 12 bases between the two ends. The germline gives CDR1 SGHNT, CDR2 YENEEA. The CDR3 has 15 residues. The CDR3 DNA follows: TGTGCCAGCAGCTTTGAGCGGAGCGGCACCGGGGAGCTGTTTTTT. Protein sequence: CASSFERSGTGELFF. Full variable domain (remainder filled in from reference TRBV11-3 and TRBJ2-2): EAGVVQSPRYKIIEKKQPVAFWCNPISGHNTLYWYLQNLGQGPELLIRYENEEAVDDSQLPKDRFSAERLKGVDSTLKIQPAELGDSAVYLCASSFERSGTGELFFGEGSRLTVL.

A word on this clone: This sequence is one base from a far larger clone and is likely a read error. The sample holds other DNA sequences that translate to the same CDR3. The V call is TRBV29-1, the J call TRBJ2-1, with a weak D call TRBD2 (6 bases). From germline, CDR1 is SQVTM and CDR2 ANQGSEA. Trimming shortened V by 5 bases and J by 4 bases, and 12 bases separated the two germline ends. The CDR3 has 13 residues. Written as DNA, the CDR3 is TGCAGCGTTTCGACTAGGTCTTACAATGAGCAGTTCTTC. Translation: CSVSTRSYNEQFF.

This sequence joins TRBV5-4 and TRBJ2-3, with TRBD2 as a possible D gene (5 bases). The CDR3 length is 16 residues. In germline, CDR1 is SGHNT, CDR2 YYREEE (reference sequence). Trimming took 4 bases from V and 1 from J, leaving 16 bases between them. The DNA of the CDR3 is TGTGCCAGCAGCCCGGGTCCCTCGGAGGGCACAGATACGCAGTATTTT. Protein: CASSPGPSEGTDTQYF.

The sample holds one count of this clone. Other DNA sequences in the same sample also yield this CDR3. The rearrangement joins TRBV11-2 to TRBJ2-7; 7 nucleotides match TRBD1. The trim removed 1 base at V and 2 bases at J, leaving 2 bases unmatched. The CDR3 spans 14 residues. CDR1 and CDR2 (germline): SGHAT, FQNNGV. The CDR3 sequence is CASSLGRGTYEQYF. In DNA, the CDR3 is TGTGCCAGCAGCTTAGGCAGGGGGACCTACGAGCAGTACTTC.

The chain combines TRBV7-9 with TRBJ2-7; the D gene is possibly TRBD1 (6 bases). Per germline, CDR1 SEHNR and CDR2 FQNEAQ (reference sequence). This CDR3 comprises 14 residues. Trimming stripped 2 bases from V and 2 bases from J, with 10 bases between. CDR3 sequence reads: CASSLRQGTYEQYF. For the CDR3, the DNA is TGTGCCAGCAGCTTACGGCAGGGGACCTACGAGCAGTACTTC.